These 6 T cell receptor beta chains were sequenced from one sample in a study of control samples from healthy donors and cancer patients. Assay: immunoSEQ multiplex PCR; the TCRdb copy retains only in-frame clones and omits some. The sample contains 90,000 to 100,000 clones, just over 90% of which appear only once. Specimen: blood. The receptors stem from a woman aged 18-30 years in good health.

Of note for this clone: Other DNA sequences in this sample translate to the same CDR3. The CDR3 DNA reads TGTGCCAGCAGCTCAGGGACAGGTGGAACTGAAGCTTTCTTT. As protein: CASSSGTGGTEAFF. The chain employs TRBV6-5 and TRBJ1-1; TRBD1 aligns across 8 bases. Germline loops: CDR1 MNHEY, CDR2 SVGAGI. The CDR3 is 14 residues long. V lost 6 bases, J lost 5 bases, and 8 bases stayed unmatched.

This chain joins TRBV6-5 and TRBJ1-1, with D perhaps TRBD1 (5 bases). Trimming took 7 bases from V and 7 from J, leaving 10 bases between them. The CDR3 is 11 residues long. Germline V CDR1 and CDR2: MNHEY, SVGAGI. In nucleotides, the CDR3 is TGTGCCAGCAACAAGGGGTTTGAAGCTTTCTTT. Translating gives CASNKGFEAFF.

V gene TRBV6-6 combines with J gene TRBJ1-3; no definite D call. The germline V gene has CDR1 MNHNY and CDR2 SVGAGI (reference sequence). V was trimmed by 7 bases and J by 8 bases, leaving 15 bases between them. The CDR3 runs 13 residues. The CDR3 region is CASTPGRADTIYF. The CDR3 DNA is TGTGCCAGCACCCCGGGAAGGGCGGACACCATATATTTT.

The rearrangement uses TRBV12-3 or TRBV12-4 and TRBJ1-6, with a possible D match to TRBD1 (5 bases). Trimming took off 8 bases at V and 6 bases at J, with 11 bases between the two ends. The CDR3 sequence is 13 residues long. The CDR3 nucleotides are TGTGCCAGCCTCGAACAGGTTAATTCACCCCTCCACTTT. Protein sequence: CASLEQVNSPLHF.

The table lists this clone with a few counts. This chain links TRBV5-4 with TRBJ1-1; 9 bases line up with TRBD1. J gave up 5 bases and V 3 bases, and 2 bases lay outside the gene matches. The V gene's germline CDR1 is SGHNT and CDR2 YYREEE (reference sequence). CDR3 length: 13 residues. CDR3 in DNA: TGTGCCAGCAGCTGGACAGGGGTTACTGAAGCTTTCTTT. This sequence encodes CASSWTGVTEAFF.

The genes are TRBV4-1 and TRBJ1-1, with 9 bases identical to TRBD1. The CDR3 extends over 15 amino acids. Unmatched junction bases numbered 10, after V lost 4 bases and J lost 7 bases. Germline values: CDR1 MGHRA, CDR2 YSYEKL. This CDR3 is CASSLTGQGWGEAFF. The CDR3 nucleotides are TGCGCCAGCAGCCTTACGGGACAGGGTTGGGGTGAAGCTTTCTTT.